This TCR beta chain comes out of a study of shared clonotypes between healthy human individuals. Overall study findings and caveats: Clonotype sharing among donors was thought likely to change with sequencing depth. Represented diversity (both genetic and exposure-history) was limited by the small number of donors.

Of note for this clone: Antigen: not known.

Donors included only healthy HIV-negative adults lacking recent acute infections or vaccinations. Unsorted PBMC replicate PCRs drew on around 300 ng DNA, representing approximately 27,000 T cell genomes. TCRdb's table, derived via immunoSEQ multiplex PCR, lists solely in-frame clones and lacks some. The sample yields about 450,000 clones, roughly 80% seen once. Germline V CDR1 and CDR2: SGDLS, YYNGEE. V was clipped by 3 bases and J by 1 base; unmatched bases: 2. The CDR3 is 14 amino acids. The receptor's source is a woman aged 40-49 years in good health. Some clones in this sample may be carry-over from other donors' samples. The sample comprised PBMCs. This chain connects TRBV9 to TRBJ2-5, with TRBD1 identical over 8 bases. CDR3 DNA: TGTGCCAGCAGCGCAGGACAGGGCCAAGAGACCCAGTACTTC. It yields the protein CASSAGQGQETQYF.